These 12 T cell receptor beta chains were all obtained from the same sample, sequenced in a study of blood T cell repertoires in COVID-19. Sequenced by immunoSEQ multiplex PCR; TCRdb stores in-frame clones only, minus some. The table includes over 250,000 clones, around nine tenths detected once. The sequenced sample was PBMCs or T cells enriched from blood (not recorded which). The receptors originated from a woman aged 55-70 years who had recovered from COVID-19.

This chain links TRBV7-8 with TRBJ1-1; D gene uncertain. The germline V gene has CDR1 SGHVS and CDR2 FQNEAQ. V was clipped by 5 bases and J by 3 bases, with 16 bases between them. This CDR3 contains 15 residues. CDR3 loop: CASSHWPQEDTEAFF. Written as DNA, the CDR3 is TGTGCCAGCAGCCACTGGCCCCAGGAGGACACTGAAGCTTTCTTT.

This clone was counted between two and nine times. CDR3 in DNA: TGTGCCAGCAGTTTATCCTTCACAGATACGCAGTATTTT. Residues: CASSLSFTDTQYF. The rearrangement joins TRBV27 to TRBJ2-3; D call uncertain. The CDR3 has 13 amino acids. The germline V gene encodes CDR1 MNHEY and CDR2 SMNVEV (reference sequence). Trimming pared 0 bases from V and 2 bases from J, leaving 3 bases between.

The CDR3 loop reads CASSVGGGRNIQYF. CDR3 nucleotide sequence: TGTGCCAGCAGCGTCGGCGGAGGGCGAAACATTCAGTACTTC. The chain couples TRBV9 to TRBJ2-4; perhaps TRBD2 as D (6 bases). The CDR3 sequence is 14 residues long. V dropped 2 bases and J dropped 6 bases, with 12 bases sitting between them. In germline, CDR1 is SGDLS, CDR2 YYNGEE.

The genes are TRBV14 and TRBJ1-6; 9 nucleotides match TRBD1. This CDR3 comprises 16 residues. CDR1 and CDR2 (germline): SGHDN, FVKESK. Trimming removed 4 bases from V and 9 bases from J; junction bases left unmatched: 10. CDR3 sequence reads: CASSRRQGEIGSPLHF. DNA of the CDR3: TGTGCCAGCAGCCGAAGACAGGGGGAGATTGGTTCACCCCTCCACTTT.

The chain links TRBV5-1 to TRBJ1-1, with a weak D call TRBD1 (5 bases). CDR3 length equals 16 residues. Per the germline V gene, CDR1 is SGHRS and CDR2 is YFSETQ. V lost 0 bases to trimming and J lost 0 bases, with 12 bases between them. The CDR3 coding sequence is TGCGCCAGCAGCTTGGACGGGGGAGCGGTGAACACTGAAGCTTTCTTT. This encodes CASSLDGGAVNTEAFF.

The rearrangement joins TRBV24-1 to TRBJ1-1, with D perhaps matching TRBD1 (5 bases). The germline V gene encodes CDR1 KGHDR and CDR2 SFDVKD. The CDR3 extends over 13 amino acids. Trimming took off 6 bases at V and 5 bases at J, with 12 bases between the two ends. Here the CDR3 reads CATSTGGGTEAFF. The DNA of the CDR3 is TGTGCCACCAGTACCGGGGGGGGGACTGAAGCTTTCTTT.

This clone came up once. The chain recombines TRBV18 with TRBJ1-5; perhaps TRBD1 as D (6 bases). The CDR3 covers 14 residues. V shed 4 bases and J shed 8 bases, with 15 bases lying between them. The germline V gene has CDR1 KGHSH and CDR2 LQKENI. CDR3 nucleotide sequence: TGTGCCAGCTCACTGACGGGGGGCGCGGAGCCCCAGCATTTT. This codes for CASSLTGGAEPQHF.

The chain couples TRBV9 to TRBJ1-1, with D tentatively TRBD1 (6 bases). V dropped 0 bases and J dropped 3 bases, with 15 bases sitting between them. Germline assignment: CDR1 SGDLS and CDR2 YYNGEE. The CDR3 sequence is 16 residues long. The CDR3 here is CASSVGIRGGYTEAFF. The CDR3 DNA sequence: TGTGCCAGCAGCGTAGGGATCAGGGGCGGGTACACTGAAGCTTTCTTT.

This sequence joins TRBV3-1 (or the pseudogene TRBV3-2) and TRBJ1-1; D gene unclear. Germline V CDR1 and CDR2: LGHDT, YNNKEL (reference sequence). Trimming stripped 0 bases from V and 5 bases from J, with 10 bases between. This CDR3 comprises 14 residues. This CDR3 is CASSQDGEWTEAFF. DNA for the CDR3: TGTGCCAGCAGCCAAGACGGGGAGTGGACTGAAGCTTTCTTT.

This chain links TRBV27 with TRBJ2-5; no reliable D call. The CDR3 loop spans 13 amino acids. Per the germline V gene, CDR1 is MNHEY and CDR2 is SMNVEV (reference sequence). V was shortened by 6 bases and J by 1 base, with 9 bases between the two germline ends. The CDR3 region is CASSRRSQETQYF. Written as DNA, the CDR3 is TGTGCCAGCAGCCGACGGAGCCAAGAGACCCAGTACTTC.

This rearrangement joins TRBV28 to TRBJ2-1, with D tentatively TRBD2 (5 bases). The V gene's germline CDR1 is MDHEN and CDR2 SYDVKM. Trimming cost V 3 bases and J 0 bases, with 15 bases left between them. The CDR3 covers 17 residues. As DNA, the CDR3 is TGTGCCAGCAGTTTGCGGGCCAAATTGAGCTCCTACAATGAGCAGTTCTTC. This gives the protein CASSLRAKLSSYNEQFF.

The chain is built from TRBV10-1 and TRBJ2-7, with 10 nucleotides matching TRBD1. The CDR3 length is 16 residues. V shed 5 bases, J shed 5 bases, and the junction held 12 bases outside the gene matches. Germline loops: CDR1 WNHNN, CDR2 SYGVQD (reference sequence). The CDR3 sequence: CASSPIPRDRGHEQYF. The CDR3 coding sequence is TGCGCCAGCAGTCCCATCCCCCGGGACAGGGGCCACGAGCAGTACTTC.